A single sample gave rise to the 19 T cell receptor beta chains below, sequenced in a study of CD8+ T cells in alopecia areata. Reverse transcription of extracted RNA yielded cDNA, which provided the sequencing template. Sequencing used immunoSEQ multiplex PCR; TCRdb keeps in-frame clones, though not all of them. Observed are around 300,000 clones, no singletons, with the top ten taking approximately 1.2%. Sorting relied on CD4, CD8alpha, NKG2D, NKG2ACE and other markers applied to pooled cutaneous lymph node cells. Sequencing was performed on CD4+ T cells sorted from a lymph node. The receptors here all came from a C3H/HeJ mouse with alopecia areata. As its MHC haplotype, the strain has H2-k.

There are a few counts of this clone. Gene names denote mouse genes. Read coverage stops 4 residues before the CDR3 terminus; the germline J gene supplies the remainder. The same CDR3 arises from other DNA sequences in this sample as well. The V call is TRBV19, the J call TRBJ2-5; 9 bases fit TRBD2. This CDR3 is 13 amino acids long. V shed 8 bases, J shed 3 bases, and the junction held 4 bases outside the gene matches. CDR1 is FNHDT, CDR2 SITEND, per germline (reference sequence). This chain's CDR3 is CASRLGVQDTQYF. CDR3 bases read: TGTGCCAGTCGACTGGGGGTACAAGAC.

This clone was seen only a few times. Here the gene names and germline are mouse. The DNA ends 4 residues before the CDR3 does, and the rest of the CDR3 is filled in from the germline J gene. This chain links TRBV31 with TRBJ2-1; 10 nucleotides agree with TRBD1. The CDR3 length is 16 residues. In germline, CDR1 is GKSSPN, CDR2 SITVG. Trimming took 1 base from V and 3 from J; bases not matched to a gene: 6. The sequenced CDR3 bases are TGTGCCTGGAGTCACGCCGGGACAGGGGTCTATGCT. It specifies CAWSHAGTGVYA. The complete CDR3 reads CAWSHAGTGVYAEQFF.

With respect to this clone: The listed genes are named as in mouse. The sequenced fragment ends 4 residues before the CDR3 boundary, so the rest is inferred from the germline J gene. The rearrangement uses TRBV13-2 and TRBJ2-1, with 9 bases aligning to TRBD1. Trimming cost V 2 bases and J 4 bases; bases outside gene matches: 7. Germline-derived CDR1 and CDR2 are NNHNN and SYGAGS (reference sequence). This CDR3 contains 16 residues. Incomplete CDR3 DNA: TGTGCCAGCGGTGAGCCCGGGACAGGGAGGTATGCT. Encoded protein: CASGEPGTGRYA. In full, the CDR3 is CASGEPGTGRYAEQFF.

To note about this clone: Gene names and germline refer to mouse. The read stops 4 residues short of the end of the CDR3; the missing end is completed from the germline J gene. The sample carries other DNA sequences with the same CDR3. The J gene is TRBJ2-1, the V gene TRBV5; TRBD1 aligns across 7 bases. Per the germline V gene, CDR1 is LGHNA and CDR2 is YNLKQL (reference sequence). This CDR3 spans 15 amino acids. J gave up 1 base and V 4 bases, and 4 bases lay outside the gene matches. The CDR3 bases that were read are TGTGCCAGCAGCCTGGGGACAGTCAACTATGCT. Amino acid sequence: CASSLGTVNYA. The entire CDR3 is CASSLGTVNYAEQFF.

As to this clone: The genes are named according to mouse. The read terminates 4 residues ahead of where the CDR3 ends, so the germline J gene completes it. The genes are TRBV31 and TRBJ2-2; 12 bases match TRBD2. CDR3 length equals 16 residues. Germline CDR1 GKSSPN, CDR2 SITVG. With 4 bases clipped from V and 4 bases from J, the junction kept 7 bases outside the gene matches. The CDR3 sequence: CAWITTGGAVTGQLYF. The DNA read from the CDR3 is TGTGCCTGGATCACGACTGGGGGGGCGGTCACCGGG.

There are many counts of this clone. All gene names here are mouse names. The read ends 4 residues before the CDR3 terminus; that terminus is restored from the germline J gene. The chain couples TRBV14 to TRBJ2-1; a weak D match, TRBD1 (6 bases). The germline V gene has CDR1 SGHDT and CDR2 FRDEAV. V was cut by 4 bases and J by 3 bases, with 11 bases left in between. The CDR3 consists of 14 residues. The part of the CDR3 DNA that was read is TGTGCCAGCAGTCCCGGGACAATCTATGCT. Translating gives CASSPGTIYA. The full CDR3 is CASSPGTIYAEQFF.

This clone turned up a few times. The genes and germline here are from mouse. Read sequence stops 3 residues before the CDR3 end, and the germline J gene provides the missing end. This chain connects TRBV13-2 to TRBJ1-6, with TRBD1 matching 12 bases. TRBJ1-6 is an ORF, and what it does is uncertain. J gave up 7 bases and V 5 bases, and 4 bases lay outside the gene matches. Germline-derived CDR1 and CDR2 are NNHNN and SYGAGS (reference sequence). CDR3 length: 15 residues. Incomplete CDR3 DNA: TGTGCCAGCGGGAGGGACAGGGGGCGAAATTCGCCC. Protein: CASGRDRGRNSP. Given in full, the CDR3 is CASGRDRGRNSPLYF.

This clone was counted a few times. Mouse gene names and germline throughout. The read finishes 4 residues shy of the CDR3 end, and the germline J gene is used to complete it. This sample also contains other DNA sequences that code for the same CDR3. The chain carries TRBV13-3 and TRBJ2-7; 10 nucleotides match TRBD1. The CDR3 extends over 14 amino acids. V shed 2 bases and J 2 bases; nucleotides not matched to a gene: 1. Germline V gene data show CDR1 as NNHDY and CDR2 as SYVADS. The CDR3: CASSEGQGAYEQYF. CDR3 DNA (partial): TGTGCCAGCAGTGAAGGACAGGGGGCCTAT.

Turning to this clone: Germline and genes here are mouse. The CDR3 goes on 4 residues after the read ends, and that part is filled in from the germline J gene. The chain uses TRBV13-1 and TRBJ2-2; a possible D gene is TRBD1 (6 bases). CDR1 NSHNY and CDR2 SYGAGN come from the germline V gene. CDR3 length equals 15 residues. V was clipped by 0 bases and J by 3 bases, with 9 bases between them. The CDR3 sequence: CASSDAGADTGQLYF. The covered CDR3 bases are TGTGCCAGCAGTGATGCAGGGGCGGACACCGGG.

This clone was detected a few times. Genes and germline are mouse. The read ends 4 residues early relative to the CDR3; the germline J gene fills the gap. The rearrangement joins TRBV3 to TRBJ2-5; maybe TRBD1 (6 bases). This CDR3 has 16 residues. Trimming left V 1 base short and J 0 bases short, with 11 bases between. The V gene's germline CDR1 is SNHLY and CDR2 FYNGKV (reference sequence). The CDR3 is CASSLDREENQDTQYF. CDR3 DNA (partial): TGTGCCAGCAGCTTAGACAGGGAGGAGAACCAAGAC.

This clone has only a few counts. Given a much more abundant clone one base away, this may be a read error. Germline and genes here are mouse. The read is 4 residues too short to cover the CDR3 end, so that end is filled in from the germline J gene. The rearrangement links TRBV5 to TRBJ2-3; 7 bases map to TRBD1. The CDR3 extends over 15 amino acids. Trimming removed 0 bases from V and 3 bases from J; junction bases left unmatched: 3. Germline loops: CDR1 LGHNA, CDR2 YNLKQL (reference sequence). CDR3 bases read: TGTGCCAGCAGCCAAGAGGGACAGTGGGCAGAA. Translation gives CASSQEGQWAE. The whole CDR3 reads CASSQEGQWAETLYF.

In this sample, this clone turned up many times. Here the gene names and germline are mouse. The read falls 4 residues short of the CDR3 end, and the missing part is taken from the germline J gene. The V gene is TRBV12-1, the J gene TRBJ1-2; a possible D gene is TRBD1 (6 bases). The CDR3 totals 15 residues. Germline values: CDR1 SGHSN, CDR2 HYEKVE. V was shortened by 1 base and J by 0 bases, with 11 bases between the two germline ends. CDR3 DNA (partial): TGTGCCAGCTCTCTTCAGACAGGCGCAAACTCC. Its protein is CASSLQTGANS. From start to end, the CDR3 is CASSLQTGANSDYTF.

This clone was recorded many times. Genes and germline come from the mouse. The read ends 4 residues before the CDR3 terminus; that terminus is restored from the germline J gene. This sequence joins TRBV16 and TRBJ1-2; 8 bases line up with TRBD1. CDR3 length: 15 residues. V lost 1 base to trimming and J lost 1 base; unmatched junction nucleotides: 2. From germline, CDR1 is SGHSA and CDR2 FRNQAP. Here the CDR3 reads CASSLGTGRNSDYTF. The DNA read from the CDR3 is TGTGCAAGCAGCTTAGGGACAGGGAGAAACTCC. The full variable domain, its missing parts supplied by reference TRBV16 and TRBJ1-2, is NAGVIQTPRHKVTGKGQEATLWCEPISGHSAVFWYRQTIVQGLEFLTYFRNQAPIDDSGMPKERFSAQMPNQSHSTLKIQSTQPQDSAVYLCASSLGTGRNSDYTFGSGTRLLVI.

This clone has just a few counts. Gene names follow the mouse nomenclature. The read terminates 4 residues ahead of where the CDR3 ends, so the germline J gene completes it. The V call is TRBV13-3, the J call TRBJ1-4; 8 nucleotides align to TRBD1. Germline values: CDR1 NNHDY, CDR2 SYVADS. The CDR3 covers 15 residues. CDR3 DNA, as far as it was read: TGTGCCAGCAGTGATGCGAGGACAGGGACCGAA. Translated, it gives CASSDARTGTE. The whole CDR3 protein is CASSDARTGTERLFF.

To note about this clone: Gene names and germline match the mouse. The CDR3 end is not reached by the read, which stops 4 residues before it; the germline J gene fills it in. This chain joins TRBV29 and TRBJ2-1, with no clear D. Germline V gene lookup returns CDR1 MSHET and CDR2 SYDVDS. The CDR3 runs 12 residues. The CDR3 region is CASSLFQAEQFF. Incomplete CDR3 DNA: TGTGCTAGCAGTTTATTTCAGGCT. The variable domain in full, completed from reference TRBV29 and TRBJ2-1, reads DMKVTQMPRYLIKRMGENVLLECGQDMSHETMYWYRQDPGLGLQLIYISYDVDSNSEGDIPKGYRVSRKKREHFSLILDSAKTNQTSVYFCASSLFQAEQFFGPGTRLTVL.

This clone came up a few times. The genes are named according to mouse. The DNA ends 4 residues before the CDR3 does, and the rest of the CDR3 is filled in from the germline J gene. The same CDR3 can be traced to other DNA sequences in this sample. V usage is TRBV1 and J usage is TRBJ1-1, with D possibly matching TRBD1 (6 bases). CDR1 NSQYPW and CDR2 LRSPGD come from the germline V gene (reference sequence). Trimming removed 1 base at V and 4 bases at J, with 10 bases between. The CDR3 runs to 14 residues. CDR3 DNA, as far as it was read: TGCACCTGCAGTGCAGGGGGCAGGGGCACA. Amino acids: CTCSAGGRGT. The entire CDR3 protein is CTCSAGGRGTEVFF.

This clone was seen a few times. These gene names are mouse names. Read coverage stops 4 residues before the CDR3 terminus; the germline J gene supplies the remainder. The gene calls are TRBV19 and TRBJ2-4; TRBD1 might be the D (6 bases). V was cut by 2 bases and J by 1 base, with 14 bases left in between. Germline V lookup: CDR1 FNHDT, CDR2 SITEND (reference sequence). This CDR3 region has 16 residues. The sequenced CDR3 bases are TGTGCCAGCAGTATCACCCCAGGGGTGGGTCAAAAC. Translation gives CASSITPGVGQN. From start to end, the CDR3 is CASSITPGVGQNTLYF. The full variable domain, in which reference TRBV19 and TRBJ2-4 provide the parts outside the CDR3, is GGIITQTPKFLIGQEGQKLTLKCQQNFNHDTMYWYRQDSGKGLRLIYYSITENDLQKGDLSEGYDASREKKSSFSLTVTSAQKNEMAVFLCASSITPGVGQNTLYFGAGTRLSVL.

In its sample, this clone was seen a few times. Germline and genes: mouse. CDR3 bases read: TGTGCCAGCAGCCCCCCAGGGATCACCGGG. Translated, it gives CASSPPGITG. The full CDR3 reads CASSPPGITGQLYF. The J gene is TRBJ2-2, the V gene TRBV19, with D possibly being TRBD1 (5 bases). The CDR3 end lies 4 residues beyond the end of the read and is filled in from the germline J gene. CDR3 length equals 14 residues. The germline V and J ends were trimmed by 5 bases and 4 bases, with 12 bases remaining between them. CDR1 FNHDT and CDR2 SITEND come from the germline V gene (reference sequence). The full variable domain, with the rest looked up from reference TRBV19 and TRBJ2-2, is GGIITQTPKFLIGQEGQKLTLKCQQNFNHDTMYWYRQDSGKGLRLIYYSITENDLQKGDLSEGYDASREKKSSFSLTVTSAQKNEMAVFLCASSPPGITGQLYFGEGSKLTVL.

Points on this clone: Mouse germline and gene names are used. CDR3 amino acids: CASSQEGTNSYEQYF. The sequenced part of the CDR3 DNA is TGTGCCAGCAGCCAAGAGGGGACAAACTCCTAT. V and J are TRBV5 and TRBJ2-7; the D gene is possibly TRBD1 (6 bases). The read is 4 residues too short to cover the CDR3 end, so that end is filled in from the germline J gene. V lost 0 bases to trimming and J lost 0 bases, with 9 bases between them. CDR1 LGHNA and CDR2 YNLKQL come from the germline V gene (reference sequence). The CDR3 totals 15 residues.